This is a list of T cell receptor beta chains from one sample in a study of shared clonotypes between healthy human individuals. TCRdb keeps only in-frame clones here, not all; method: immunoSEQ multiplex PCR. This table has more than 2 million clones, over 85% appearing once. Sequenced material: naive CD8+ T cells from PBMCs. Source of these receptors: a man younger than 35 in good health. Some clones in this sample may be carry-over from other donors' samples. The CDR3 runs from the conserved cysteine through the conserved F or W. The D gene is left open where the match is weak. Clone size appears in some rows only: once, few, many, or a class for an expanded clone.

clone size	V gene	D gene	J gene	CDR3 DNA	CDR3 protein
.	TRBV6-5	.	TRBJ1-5	TGTGCCAGCAGTTATAGCCAGGGGCAGAAGCCCCAGCATTTT	CASSYSQGQKPQHF
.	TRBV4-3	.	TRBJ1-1	TGCGCCAGCAGCCAAGAAGGGGCAGGGATGAACACTGAAGCTTTCTTT	CASSQEGAGMNTEAFF
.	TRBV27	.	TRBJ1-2	TGTGCCAGCAGTTTATACGGGGGTACCCCCGCTAACTATGGCTACACCTTC	CASSLYGGTPANYGYTF
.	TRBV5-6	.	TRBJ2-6	TGTGCCAGCAGCTTGATGGTGGCGTTTGGGGCCAACGTCCTGACTTTC	CASSLMVAFGANVLTF
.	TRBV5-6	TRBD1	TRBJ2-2	TGTGCCAGCAGCTTTGGGACAGGACAGGCCGGGGAGCTGTTTTTT	CASSFGTGQAGELFF
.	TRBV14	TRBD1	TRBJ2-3	TGTGCCAGCAGCTGGACAGGGTTCTTCGCAGATACGCAGTATTTT	CASSWTGFFADTQYF
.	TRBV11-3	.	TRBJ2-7	TGTGCCAGCAGCTTAGGGAAGGGAATTACGTCCTTTGGAGAGCAGTACTTC	CASSLGKGITSFGEQYF
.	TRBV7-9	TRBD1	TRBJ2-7	TGTGCCAGCAGCTCCCCTCGTGGACAGGGAAAGAACGAGCAGTACTTC	CASSSPRGQGKNEQYF
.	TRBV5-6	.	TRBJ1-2	TGTGCCAGCAGCTTGAGGGCAGGGGTGAACTATGGCTACACCTTC	CASSLRAGVNYGYTF
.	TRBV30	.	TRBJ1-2	TGTGCCTGGAGTATGGGAACCTATGGCTACACCTTC	CAWSMGTYGYTF
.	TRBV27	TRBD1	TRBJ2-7	TGTGCCAGCAGCACACTAACAGGGGGCACGGTCTACGAGCAGTACTTC	CASSTLTGGTVYEQYF
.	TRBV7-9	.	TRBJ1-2	TGTGCCAGCAGCGCCACCCGGGAGCGGAATCGGAACTATGGCTACACCTTC	CASSATRERNRNYGYTF
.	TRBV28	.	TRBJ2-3	TGTGCCAGCAGTTTTTCAAGGCAGCGCACAGATACGCAGTATTTT	CASSFSRQRTDTQYF
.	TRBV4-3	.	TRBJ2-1	TGCGCCAGCAGCCAATGGCAGGGCATGGACAATGAGCAGTTCTTC	CASSQWQGMDNEQFF
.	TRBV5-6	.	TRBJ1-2	TGTGCCAGCACCCCTCCGGGGGGGGCGCGGGGCTACACCTTC	CASTPPGGARGYTF
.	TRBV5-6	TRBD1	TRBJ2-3	TGTGCCAGCAGCCCGGGTGGTAGGGGGCGATGGACAGATACGCAGTATTTT	CASSPGGRGRWTDTQYF
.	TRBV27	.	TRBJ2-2	TGTGCCAGCACCTTGGGCCAGCCGGGCACCGGGGAGCTGTTTTTT	CASTLGQPGTGELFF
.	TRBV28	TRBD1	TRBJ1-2	TGTGCCAGCAGTTCTGACGGGACAGGGTTCTATGGCTACACCTTC	CASSSDGTGFYGYTF
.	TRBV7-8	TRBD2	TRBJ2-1	TGTGCCAGCAGCCCCGACCGGACTAGCGGAATTGGTGAGCAGTTCTTC	CASSPDRTSGIGEQFF
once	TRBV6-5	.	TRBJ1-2	TGTGCCAGCGCCAAAGGTGGCGATGGCTACACCTTC	CASAKGGDGYTF
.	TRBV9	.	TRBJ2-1	TGTGCCAGCAGCGTAGGCACCTCGGGAGAGCAGTTCTTC	CASSVGTSGEQFF
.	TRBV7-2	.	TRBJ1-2	TGTGCCAGCAGCTTAGGGAGGGGGACTCCAAACTATGGCTACACCTTC	CASSLGRGTPNYGYTF
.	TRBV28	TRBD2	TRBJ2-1	TGTGCCAGCAGTCTAAGCGGGGGATCACCCTACAATGAGCAGTTCTTC	CASSLSGGSPYNEQFF
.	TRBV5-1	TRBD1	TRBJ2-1	TGCGCCAGCAGTTTTCCGGGACAGGGGGTAAATGAGCAGTTCTTC	CASSFPGQGVNEQFF
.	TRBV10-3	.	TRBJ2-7	TGTGCCATCAGTTTGGGGACGGCTGCCAGCTCCTACGAGCAGTACTTC	CAISLGTAASSYEQYF
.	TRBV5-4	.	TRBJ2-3	TGTGCCAGCAGTTCCACCGGACATCAGGCGCAGTATTTT	CASSSTGHQAQYF
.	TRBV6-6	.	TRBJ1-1	TGTGCCAGCAGTTACTCTGGAGTGGCTGAAGCTTTCTTT	CASSYSGVAEAFF
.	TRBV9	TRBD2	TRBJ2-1	TGTGCCAGCAGCGCGCACCCCAAAGTAGCGGGCGCCTCCTACAATGAGCAGTTCTTC	CASSAHPKVAGASYNEQFF
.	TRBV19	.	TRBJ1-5	TGTGCCAGTAGTATGTCCCCCAAACAGCCCCAGCATTTT	CASSMSPKQPQHF
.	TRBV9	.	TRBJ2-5	TGTGCCAGCAGCGTAGGGGGGCCGGAGACCCAGTACTTC	CASSVGGPETQYF
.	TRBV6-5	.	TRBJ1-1	TGTGCCAGCAGTTACGGGGGTGGGGGTGCTGAAGCTTTCTTT	CASSYGGGGAEAFF
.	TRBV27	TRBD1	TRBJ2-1	TGTGCCAGCACTACCGGGACAGGGGGGTACAATGAGCAGTTCTTC	CASTTGTGGYNEQFF
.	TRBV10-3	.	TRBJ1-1	TGTGCCATCAGTGGGTCGGGACTCATGAACACTGAAGCTTTCTTT	CAISGSGLMNTEAFF
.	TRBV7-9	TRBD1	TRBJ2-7	TGTGCCAGCAACAGGGGGTCCGAGCAGTACTTC	CASNRGSEQYF
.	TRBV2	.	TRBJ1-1	TGTGCCAGCAGTGATAAGGGGAGCACTGAAGCTTTCTTT	CASSDKGSTEAFF
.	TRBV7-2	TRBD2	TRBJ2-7	TGTGCCAGCAGCTTCAGTAGCGGGAGTTACGAGCAGTACTTC	CASSFSSGSYEQYF
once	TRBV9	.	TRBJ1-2	TGTGCCAGCAGCGTAGTGGATGGGACCCATTATACCTTC	CASSVVDGTHYTF
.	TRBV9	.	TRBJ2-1	TGTGCCAGCAGCGTAGGTTGGGGGACGAATGAGCAGTTCTTC	CASSVGWGTNEQFF
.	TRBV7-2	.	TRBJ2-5	TGTGCCAGCAGCTTAGCGGGAGGCGAGACCCAGTACTTC	CASSLAGGETQYF
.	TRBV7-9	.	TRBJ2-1	TGTGCCAGCGCCCTTAGCGGAGTCTACAATGAGCAGTTCTTC	CASALSGVYNEQFF
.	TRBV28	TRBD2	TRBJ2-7	TGTGCCAGCAGTTTATTAGCGGGAGGGCCTGGGGAGCAGTACTTC	CASSLLAGGPGEQYF